This T cell receptor beta chain was recorded in a study of cytomegalovirus exposure and HLA in healthy donors (dated by TCRdb to 2016 to 2017). With regard to the full study: An earlier analysis of 587 of the donors reported about 260 Gb of sequence data and about 120 million unique TCR beta sequences obtained from about 170 million T cells. Roughly 300 gigabases of sequencing data and 75 million to 85 million unique TCR sequences made up an early release that covered nearly 650 HLA-typed donors. Among the roughly 370 genotyped donors, 81% belonged to the genetic ancestry cluster associated with self-reported Caucasian donors. The study aimed to test whether cataloging public T cell receptors could reveal signatures of past pathogen exposure. The study used immunosequencing to profile the T cell repertoires of approximately 640 subjects and linked those repertoires to cytomegalovirus serostatus. In addition to the first cohort of 666 subjects, a separate validation cohort of 120 different subjects was used. High-throughput TCR immunosequencing, statistical association of individual TCRs with disease status, and machine learning were combined to predict cytomegalovirus infection status. To study patterns of TCR occurrence, a later analysis re-analyzed previously published TCR beta repertoires from hundreds of donors and added high-resolution HLA genotyping. The later analysis used no new phenotypic data to find candidate immune exposures, relying instead on TCR beta sequences and their occurrence across donors. In an earlier analysis of 587 of the donors, high-throughput TCR beta sequencing was used to judge whether each TCR beta V gene segment behaved as functional or pseudogenic. Alongside the repertoire data, information on donor age, sex, ethnicity and CMV serostatus was compiled. A later genetic analysis took genome-wide SNP genotypes for about 65% of the 666 donors and used that subset as a discovery cohort. All discovery cohort repertoires had been generated using a single sequencing platform. HLA typing included class I and class II loci at four-digit resolution. Typing coverage varied by locus: 629-630 donors for A, B, C, DRB1 and DQB1; 500 to 550 for DQA1; more than 600 for DPA1; roughly 470 for DPB1. Because of strong linkage in the cohort, a handful of DR-DQ haplotypes were treated as single units for association and clustering. On average, around 200,000 unique TCR beta nucleotide sequences were sequenced per donor among fewer than 500 genotyped donors of the cohort, with approximately 18% of those sequences being non-productive.

Study-level results and caveats: Most CMV-associated TCR beta chains appeared to be HLA-restricted in a later analysis, and the HLA associations seemed to be driven largely by CMV exposure. A later analysis reported that several top co-occurrence clusters appeared linked to parvovirus B19, influenza, CMV and Epstein-Barr virus. A group of highly shared sequence variants was considered likely to be a technical artifact of the sequencing pipeline. A further reported finding was that TCR beta sequences accurately predicted the HLA-A and HLA-B alleles for most subjects in the first cohort. The presence/absence analyses assumed that sequencing depth was roughly uniform across donors, and that assumption may not be true. Because some donors lacked HLA typing at each locus, the association tests relied only on the typed subset. Some IMGT-functional V segments, including TRBV6-2 and TRBV6-3, could not be told apart with the 87-base-pair reads, so those segments were excluded. This cohort had only TCR beta chains sequenced, and the lack of alpha or paired-chain data limited which features could be detected. It was suggested by the authors that the approach could potentially be generalized to other disease states and immunological phenotypes. According to a later analysis, TCR association rates differed among HLA loci, with DRB1 alleles showing the most associated TCRs and HLA-C alleles showing the fewest. When HLA alleles, especially DR and DQ, strongly co-occurred, TCR associations were difficult to assign to individual alleles. Linkage disequilibrium might explain the correlated functional status among segregating V segments, but an unknown experimental factor could not be excluded. Because counts were too low, under 20 rarely observed V segments, including chromosome 9 orphons, were left out of the earlier analysis of some 640 of the donors. A later analysis found that HLA-associated TCR beta chains were more clonally expanded and had lower generation probabilities than equally common non-associated chains. V-gene and J-gene trimming of TCR beta chains was associated with a missense DCLRE1C variant in a later genetic analysis, and the association was replicated in an independent cohort. The classifier was reported to diagnose cytomegalovirus status with high specificity and sensitivity in both the original and validation cohorts. Three of the identified cytomegalovirus-associated TCR beta chains were confirmed in vitro to be specific for cytomegalovirus antigens. At a false discovery rate of 0.05, a later analysis linked around 17,000 TCR beta sequences to specific HLA alleles. CMV serostatus was the only immune exposure information available for the cohort. A later genetic analysis reported fewer N-insertions in productive TCRs among donors in an Asian-associated ancestry cluster than the roughly 700-donor mean. Most TCR sequences were seen in very few donors, while some public TCRs were found in many individuals. The study gave a list of 150 to 200 TCR beta chains associated with cytomegalovirus. Broadly in line with IMGT annotations, most TCR beta V segments showed up in productive rearrangements about 90% or about 30% of the time in an earlier analysis of approximately 640 of the donors.

In total, around 600 healthy bone marrow donors made up the cohort. All cohort members were sampled while nominally healthy, although unrecorded immune exposures were likely present. The donor tested CMV seropositive, placing the donor among the roughly 300 seropositive members of the cohort. A peripheral blood sample was provided by each donor, and peripheral blood mononuclear cells were used for TCR beta sequencing. The Qiagen DNeasy Blood Extraction Kit was used to extract genomic DNA from the blood cell samples. This clone has only a few counts. Its antigen is unknown. Base qualities are not at hand, and no much larger clone is one base apart. The library was obtained by the immunoSEQ multiplex PCR assay. For the multiplex PCR, a mixture combining 60 forward primers for TCR Vbeta segments and 13 reverse primers for TCR Jbeta segments was used. A multiplex PCR assay on genomic DNA amplified the CDR3 region of rearranged TCR beta genes. The amplified TCR beta libraries were sequenced on the Illumina HiSeq System as 87-base-pair reads. On the study's bioinformatics: A later analysis tallied 80 million to 95 million unique TCR beta chains across the 600 to 700 repertoires, and about 12 million of those chains were shared by two or more donors. Raw reads were error-corrected and collapsed into unique sequences with a nearest-neighbor algorithm that merged closely related sequences to remove PCR and sequencing errors. CDR3 sequences were aligned to IMGT reference sequences to assign V, D and J gene segments. For a sequence to be retained, a match of at least six nucleotides was required to both a V gene segment and a J gene segment. A rearrangement counted as productive if the CDR3 had no stop codons and remained in frame with V and J, and every other rearrangement counted as non-productive. CDR3 was defined by IMGT convention, running from the second conserved V-encoded cysteine to the conserved J-encoded phenylalanine. The earlier analysis of about 620 of the donors excluded sequences that lacked an unambiguous match to a single V gene segment. In an earlier analysis of 450 to 750 of the donors, a V segment was called functional when productive rearrangements were above 56.7%, and segregating when the standard deviation between donors exceeded 5%. A statistical classification framework was built to diagnose cytomegalovirus status from the catalog of TCR beta chain sequences. In a later analysis, TCR nucleotide sequences were compared against IMGT/GENE-DB human TR gene sequences so that V and J genes could be assigned. In a later analysis, CDR3 sequences and most-parsimonious VDJ recombination scenarios were assigned using the TCRdist pipeline. In a later analysis, each TCR beta chain was defined by its CDR3 amino acid sequence together with its V-gene family, and reads without a unique V-gene family were excluded. In a later analysis, 450 to 600 highly shared, low-generation-probability nucleotide sequences were removed to address suspected cross-contamination and a sequencing artifact. A later analysis calculated a clonal expansion index for each public chain from normalized within-repertoire ranks of inferred template counts. In a later analysis, generation probabilities were computed with a VDJ recombination model fitted to out-of-frame rearrangements, and the resulting probabilities were checked against IGoR. In a later analysis, hypergeometric tests were used to score TCR-TCR, TCR-HLA and TCR-CMV co-occurrence, with a repertoire-size bias correction applied to TCR pairs. In a later analysis, false discovery rates were estimated by permuting HLA or CMV assignments 20 times. A later analysis grouped co-occurring TCRs with DBSCAN, adding TCRdist sequence similarity when clustering within HLA-allele-positive subsets. For co-occurrence clustering, repertoires with fewer than 30,000 or more than 120,000 public chains were excluded, along with about five repertoires with anomalous nucleotide sharing. In TCRdb, the immuneACCESS table is reduced to in-frame sequences with V and J assigned. These tables do not hold every clone; where another copy was compared, an unresolved V gene accounts for under half, and the others remain unexplained. That table furnishes V, J and clone size, whereas the DNA furnished D and trimming. The sample table holds roughly 110,000 clones, of which around three quarters were seen once. Together, the top ten hold around 3% of the sample.

Per the germline V gene, ENHRY is the CDR1 and SYGVKD is the CDR2. Ends trimmed: V by 8 bases, J by 2 bases; bases unmatched to a gene: 6. From the cysteine up to the phenylalanine, the CDR3 has a length of 13 residues. Only the CDR3 DNA stays, 39 bases, in frame from base 1. Recombination linked TRBV10-3 to TRBJ2-7; TRBD2 lines up with 7 middle nucleotides. Sequenced material: PBMCs. The clonotype comes from a woman aged 18-35 years in good health and CMV-seropositive. The CDR3: CAIGTSETYEQYF. The DNA sequence reads TGTGCCATCGGAACTAGCGAGACCTACGAGCAGTACTTC.